This T cell receptor beta chain was recorded in a study of blood T cell repertoires in COVID-19. Whole-study context: Collection of acute and convalescent COVID-19 samples took place in the United States, Italy and Spain. PBMCs, B-cell-depleted T cells, or T cells were the source of the cDNA or gDNA that made up the material.

The V and J ends lost 5 bases and 4 bases, in that order; junction bases with no gene match: 11. The germline V gene has CDR1 LNHDA and CDR2 SQIVND (reference sequence). The CDR3 has 15 residues. A few counts support this clone. Original data processing: Counts of nucleated cells, estimated from reference gene primer amplification, were obtained. The assay was immunoSEQ multiplex PCR, and TCRdb's table has in-frame clones only and misses some. The V and J calls and the clone size are those of that table, but D and trimming were determined from the DNA. The table shows about 87,000 clones, with about 84% occurring only once.

The sequence was obtained from a human donor in a cohort sampled during active COVID-19. The sequenced material came from peripheral blood. This chain links TRBV19 with TRBJ2-7; 7 positions agree with TRBD1. The CDR3 sequence is CASSAGPGTAYEQYF. CDR3 coding DNA: TGTGCCAGTAGTGCAGGCCCCGGGACAGCATACGAGCAGTACTTC.